Below, 29 T cell receptor beta chains from the same sample are listed, as sequenced in a study of beta chain features in type 1 diabetes. The study reverse transcribed the entire isolated RNA, so it sequenced expressed TCRB transcripts. Data came from immunoSEQ multiplex PCR; TCRdb stores just in-frame clones and leaves some out. The table includes over 150,000 clones, over 9% detected once. Their antigens are not known. Study-wide findings and caveats: Shorter TCRB CDR3s, moderately but significantly so, marked every one of the four CD4+ subsets in Type 1 diabetes patients.

Sequencing input: central memory CD4+ T cells from blood. These receptors were obtained from a man under 40 with type 1 diabetes.

The chain is built from TRBV6-1 and TRBJ2-7; 10 bases are shared with TRBD1. Germline assignment: CDR1 MNHNS and CDR2 SASEGT. This CDR3 contains 15 residues. J gave up 3 bases and V 2 bases, and 4 bases lay outside the gene matches. As DNA, the CDR3 is TGTGCCAGCAGTGAACCGGGACAGGGGAGCTACGAGCAGTACTTC. Translating it yields CASSEPGQGSYEQYF.

The chain links TRBV30 to TRBJ2-7; D may be TRBD2 (6 bases). V was pared by 4 bases and J by 0 bases, with 10 bases between. CDR1 is GTSNPN, CDR2 SVGIG, per germline (reference sequence). The CDR3 length is 13 residues. Here the CDR3 reads CAWTRGLSYEQYF. The DNA of the CDR3 is TGTGCCTGGACGCGGGGCCTCTCCTACGAGCAGTACTTC.

This clone appeared a few times. The rearrangement links TRBV16 to TRBJ1-5, with a possible D match to TRBD1 (5 bases). CDR1 is KGHSY, CDR2 FQNENV, per germline. V was clipped by 0 bases and J by 6 bases, with 15 bases between them. The CDR3 sequence is 16 residues long. The CDR3 sequence: CASSQSVGPLGQPQHF. CDR3 DNA sequence: TGTGCCAGCAGCCAATCTGTGGGGCCGCTCGGTCAGCCCCAGCATTTT.

A few counts support this clone. Other nucleotide sequences in the sample specify the same CDR3. V usage is TRBV7-2 and J usage is TRBJ1-2; 10 nucleotides agree with TRBD1. The CDR3 length is 13 residues. The germline V gene has CDR1 SGHTA and CDR2 FQGNSA. V gave up 3 bases and J gave up 6 bases; unmatched junction bases: 1. CDR3: CASSLGQGNGYTF. CDR3 nucleotides: TGTGCCAGCAGCTTGGGACAGGGGAATGGCTACACCTTC.

CDR3 coding DNA: TGCGCCAGCAGCCCCGGGACTAGCGCTGGGGGGACCCAGTACTTC. It is translated as CASSPGTSAGGTQYF. The V and J genes are TRBV5-1 and TRBJ2-5; 10 positions match TRBD2. V lost 4 bases and J lost 7; bases outside the gene matches: 10. CDR3 length: 15 residues. Germline V gene data show CDR1 as SGHRS and CDR2 as YFSETQ.

This clone has just a few counts. V and J are TRBV9 and TRBJ1-2; no definite D call. Germline CDR1 reads SGDLS; CDR2 reads YYNGEE. The V gene lost 0 bases and the J gene lost 7 bases, with 7 bases spanning the gap. The CDR3 contains 12 residues. The CDR3 DNA reads as TGTGCCAGCAGCGTAGGCAACGGTGGCTACACCTTC. Translating it yields CASSVGNGGYTF.

This chain connects TRBV7-2 to TRBJ2-1; 13 bases match TRBD2. The V segment lost 4 bases and the J segment 9 bases; nucleotides outside the gene matches: 3. Germline CDR1 reads SGHTA; CDR2 reads FQGNSA. This CDR3 region has 14 residues. The CDR3 sequence: CASSSRLAGGEQFF. The CDR3 DNA is TGTGCCAGCAGCTCCCGACTAGCGGGAGGTGAGCAGTTCTTC.

This clone was observed at least ten times. The rearrangement uses TRBV6-1 and TRBJ2-5; a possible D gene is TRBD2 (6 bases). This CDR3 spans 13 amino acids. Per germline, CDR1 MNHNS and CDR2 SASEGT. Trimming took off 7 bases at V and 7 bases at J, with 16 bases between the two ends. CDR3 in amino acids: CASTRERPGTQYF. Written as DNA, the CDR3 is TGTGCCAGCACCCGGGAGCGCCCGGGGACCCAGTACTTC.

This clone was observed a handful of times. The chain has TRBV11-1 and TRBJ2-7; 9 nucleotides agree with TRBD1. CDR1 is SGHAT, CDR2 FQDESV, per germline (reference sequence). J lost 3 bases, V lost 5 bases, and 8 bases had no gene match. This CDR3 comprises 15 residues. CDR3 amino acids: CASSPPGQGFYEQYF. CDR3 bases: TGTGCCAGCAGCCCCCCGGGACAGGGATTCTACGAGCAGTACTTC.

This CDR3 reads CASSPGGLAVYNEQFF. The CDR3 nucleotides are TGTGCCAGCAGCCCGGGGGGGTTAGCGGTCTACAATGAGCAGTTCTTC. V is TRBV5-6 and J is TRBJ2-1; 8 bases line up with TRBD2. V lost 4 bases and J lost 3; bases outside the gene matches: 9. Germline V gives CDR1 SGHDT, CDR2 YYEEEE. The CDR3 runs to 16 residues.

The table lists this clone with a few counts. The CDR3 DNA sequence: TGTGCCAGCAGCTTAGCAAGACAGGGCCACGGCTACACCTTC. Translated, it gives CASSLARQGHGYTF. V gene TRBV11-1 combines with J gene TRBJ1-2, with 7 bases that match TRBD1. The CDR3 is made up of 14 amino acids. Per the germline V gene, CDR1 is SGHAT and CDR2 is FQDESV (reference sequence). V shed 0 bases and J 8 bases; nucleotides not matched to a gene: 6.

In this sample, this clone turned up a few times. The rearrangement uses TRBV4-1 and TRBJ1-5; unclear D gene. Germline-derived CDR1 and CDR2 are MGHRA and YSYEKL. Trimming stripped 0 bases from V and 6 bases from J, with 9 bases between. The CDR3 is 14 amino acids. The CDR3: CASSQDPGAQPQHF. Here the CDR3 DNA reads TGCGCCAGCAGCCAAGACCCGGGAGCTCAGCCCCAGCATTTT.

This chain joins TRBV30 and TRBJ2-7, with TRBD1 identical over 9 bases. The V gene's germline CDR1 is GTSNPN and CDR2 SVGIG (reference sequence). V lost 3 bases and J lost 7; bases outside the gene matches: 4. The CDR3 is 12 residues long. CDR3 sequence (DNA): TGTGCCTGGAGACAGGGGGCTCGGGAGCAGTACTTC. Translating it yields CAWRQGAREQYF.

This clone was seen a few times. The CDR3 nucleotides are TGTGCCTGGAGCGCCACATCAGGGTATAGCAATCAGCCCCAGCATTTT. Amino acid sequence: CAWSATSGYSNQPQHF. V gene TRBV30 combines with J gene TRBJ1-5, with D maybe TRBD1 (5 bases). Trimming shortened V by 3 bases and J by 0 bases, and 15 bases separated the two germline ends. CDR1 and CDR2 (germline): GTSNPN, SVGIG (reference sequence). The CDR3 covers 16 residues.

The table lists this clone with many counts. The V call is TRBV7-3, the J call TRBJ2-1; 11 nucleotides align to TRBD2. This CDR3 has 15 amino acids. The J segment lost 6 bases and the V segment lost 3 bases, leaving 4 bases of the junction unmatched. CDR1 and CDR2 from the germline V gene are SGHTA and FQGTGA. The CDR3 spells CASSLGSGRGNEQFF. CDR3 DNA: TGTGCCAGCAGCTTGGGTAGCGGGAGGGGCAATGAGCAGTTCTTC.

J is TRBJ2-5 and V is TRBV5-4, with D unclear. Trimming took off 4 bases at V and 0 bases at J, with 7 bases between the two ends. There are 13 residues in the CDR3. From germline, CDR1 is SGHNT and CDR2 YYREEE (reference sequence). CDR3 nucleotide sequence: TGTGCCAGCAGCCTCCGGGACCAAGAGACCCAGTACTTC. Protein: CASSLRDQETQYF.

The J gene is TRBJ2-5, the V gene TRBV5-4; 8 positions agree with TRBD2. V trimming: 0 bases; J trimming: 5 bases; junction bases outside the gene matches: 3. The CDR3 totals 14 residues. CDR1 is SGHNT, CDR2 YYREEE, per germline (reference sequence). CDR3 in DNA: TGTGCCAGCAGCTTGGGACGGGAGGGTGAGACCCAGTACTTC. Amino acid sequence: CASSLGREGETQYF.

This clone was observed a few times. V gene TRBV2 combines with J gene TRBJ2-7, with 14 nucleotides matching TRBD2. CDR1 is SNHLY, CDR2 FYNNEI, per germline. CDR3 length: 17 residues. V trimming: 6 bases; J trimming: 2 bases; junction bases outside the gene matches: 9. The CDR3, as DNA: TGTGCCAGCAGCTTGATGACTAGCGGGAGGGACGCCTACGAGCAGTACTTC. Encoded protein: CASSLMTSGRDAYEQYF. The variable domain in full, with the rest retrieved from reference TRBV2 and TRBJ2-7, is EPEVTQTPSHQVTQMGQEVILRCVPISNHLYFYWYRQILGQKVEFLVSFYNNEISEKSEIFDDQFSVERPDGSNFTLKIRSTKLEDSAMYFCASSLMTSGRDAYEQYFGPGTRLTVT.

This clone was seen only a few times. The gene calls are TRBV5-1 and TRBJ2-1; D unclear. CDR1 SGHRS and CDR2 YFSETQ come from the germline V gene. Trimming took off 1 base at V and 8 bases at J, with 4 bases between the two ends. The CDR3 totals 11 residues. CDR3 nucleotide sequence: TGCGCCAGCAGCTTGTCCTATGAGCAGTTCTTC. Translation: CASSLSYEQFF.

This clone was seen a handful of times. V and J are TRBV7-3 and TRBJ2-1; D is unresolved. Germline V gives CDR1 SGHTA, CDR2 FQGTGA. Trimming took off 1 base at V and 10 bases at J, with 11 bases between the two ends. CDR3 length equals 13 residues. The CDR3, as DNA: TGTGCCAGCAGCTTAAGTGGCACAGTAGAGCAGTTCTTC. Its translation is CASSLSGTVEQFF.

This clone showed up just a few times. The gene calls are TRBV15 and TRBJ2-5; the D gene is possibly TRBD1 (6 bases). V gave up 4 bases and J gave up 1 base, with 13 bases separating them. The CDR3 sequence is 15 residues long. Per the germline V gene, CDR1 is LNHNV and CDR2 is YYDKDF (reference sequence). The CDR3 sequence is CATSNRQAIQETQYF. In DNA form, the CDR3 reads TGTGCCACCAGCAACCGACAGGCTATCCAAGAGACCCAGTACTTC.

The chain couples TRBV4-3 to TRBJ2-7; 7 bases agree with TRBD1. With 4 bases clipped from V and 2 bases from J, the junction kept 5 bases outside the gene matches. The CDR3 consists of 14 residues. Per the germline V gene, CDR1 is LGHNA and CDR2 is YSLEER. This CDR3 reads CASSLGQIPYEQYF. The CDR3, as DNA: TGCGCCAGCAGCCTGGGACAGATACCCTACGAGCAGTACTTC.

The chain combines TRBV7-2 with TRBJ2-1, with 11 bases lining up with TRBD1. The CDR3 consists of 15 residues. The germline CDR1 and CDR2 sequences are SGHTA and FQGNSA. The trim removed 6 bases at V and 7 bases at J, leaving 8 bases unmatched. The CDR3 is CASRPGTGGLNEQFF. In DNA form, the CDR3 reads TGTGCCAGCAGACCCGGGACAGGGGGTTTGAATGAGCAGTTCTTC. The whole variable domain, remainder taken from reference TRBV7-2 and TRBJ2-1, is GAGVSQSPSNKVTEKGKDVELRCDPISGHTALYWYRQSLGQGLEFLIYFQGNSAPDKSGLPSDRFSAERTGGSVSTLTIQRTQQEDSAVYLCASRPGTGGLNEQFFGPGTRLTVL.

The genes are TRBV20-1 and TRBJ2-7; D unclear. V lost 6 bases to trimming and J lost 2 bases, with 8 bases between them. Germline CDR1 and CDR2: DFQATT and SNEGSKA (reference sequence). The length of the CDR3 is 11 residues. The CDR3 bases are TGCAGTGCCTCTAGGACCTACGAGCAGTACTTC. Its translation is CSASRTYEQYF.

The chain employs TRBV7-3 and TRBJ2-1, with 11 bases that match TRBD2. The germline V gene encodes CDR1 SGHTA and CDR2 FQGTGA. Losses at the gene ends were 5 bases for V and 3 bases for J; bases not matched to a gene: 12. This CDR3 is built from 18 residues. CDR3 DNA: TGTGCCAGCAGCCCCAAACTTTTAGCGGGAGGGGACTACAATGAGCAGTTCTTC. Protein product: CASSPKLLAGGDYNEQFF.

This sequence joins TRBV28 and TRBJ1-5; tentatively, D is TRBD1 (6 bases). This CDR3 region has 16 residues. CDR1 and CDR2 (germline): MDHEN, SYDVKM. V was clipped by 7 bases and J by 2 bases, with 18 bases between them. The CDR3 DNA reads as TGTGCCAGCAACTCCCAGGGGCATGGTCGCAATCAGCCCCAGCATTTT. Amino acid sequence: CASNSQGHGRNQPQHF.

The chain couples TRBV7-7 to TRBJ2-5, with D perhaps matching TRBD1 (6 bases). V lost 3 bases to trimming and J lost 2 bases, with 7 bases between them. The germline V gene encodes CDR1 SSHAT and CDR2 FNYEAQ (reference sequence). The CDR3 loop spans 13 amino acids. The CDR3 region has the DNA TGTGCCAGCAGCTTCGGACAGCAAGAGACCCAGTACTTC. Protein product: CASSFGQQETQYF.

This clone was counted a few times. The V call is TRBV7-2, the J call TRBJ2-1, with D tentatively TRBD2 (6 bases). The germline V gene encodes CDR1 SGHTA and CDR2 FQGNSA. The CDR3 sequence is 13 residues long. Between the trimmed V and J ends, which lost 1 base and 8 bases, there was a span of 9 bases. The CDR3 loop reads CASSLGASDEQFF. CDR3 nucleotides: TGTGCCAGCAGCTTAGGGGCTAGCGATGAGCAGTTCTTC.

This clone was seen only a few times. The rearrangement joins TRBV9 to TRBJ2-1; a possible D gene is TRBD2 (5 bases). Germline V gene lookup returns CDR1 SGDLS and CDR2 YYNGEE. The CDR3 spans 17 residues. Trimming left V 1 base short and J 0 bases short, with 14 bases between. The CDR3 protein is CASSVHGGLSSYNEQFF. DNA for the CDR3: TGTGCCAGCAGCGTACACGGCGGGCTAAGCTCCTACAATGAGCAGTTCTTC. The full variable domain, completed using reference TRBV9 and TRBJ2-1, is DSGVTQTPKHLITATGQRVTLRCSPRSGDLSVYWYQQSLDQGLQFLIQYYNGEERAKGNILERFSAQQFPDLHSELNLSSLELGDSALYFCASSVHGGLSSYNEQFFGPGTRLTVL.